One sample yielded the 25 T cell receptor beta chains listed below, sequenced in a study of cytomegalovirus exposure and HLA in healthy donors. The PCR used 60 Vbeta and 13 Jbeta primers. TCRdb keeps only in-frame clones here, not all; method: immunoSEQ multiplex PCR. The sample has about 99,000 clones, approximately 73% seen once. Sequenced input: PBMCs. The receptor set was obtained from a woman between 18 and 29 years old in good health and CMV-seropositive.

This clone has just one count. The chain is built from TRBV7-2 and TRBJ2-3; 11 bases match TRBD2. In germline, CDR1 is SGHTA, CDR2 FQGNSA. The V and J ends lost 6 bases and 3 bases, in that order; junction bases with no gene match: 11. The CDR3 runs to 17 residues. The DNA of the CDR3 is TGTGCCAGCAGACGACGTCCGGGACTAGCGGATACAGATACGCAGTATTTT. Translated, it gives CASRRRPGLADTDTQYF.

Written as DNA, the CDR3 is TGCGCCAGCAGCCAAGATTTATCGAGCACCGGGGAGCTGTTTTTT. Translating gives CASSQDLSSTGELFF. The chain links TRBV4-3 to TRBJ2-2; D remains ambiguous. CDR1 is LGHNA and CDR2 is YSLEER in the germline V gene. This CDR3 spans 15 amino acids. V shed 0 bases and J shed 4 bases, with 9 bases lying between them.

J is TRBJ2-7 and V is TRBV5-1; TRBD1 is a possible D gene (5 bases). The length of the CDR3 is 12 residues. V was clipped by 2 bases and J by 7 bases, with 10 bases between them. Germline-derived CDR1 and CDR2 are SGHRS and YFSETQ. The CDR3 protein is CASSFLPGEQYF. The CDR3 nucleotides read TGCGCCAGCAGCTTTCTACCAGGGGAGCAGTACTTC.

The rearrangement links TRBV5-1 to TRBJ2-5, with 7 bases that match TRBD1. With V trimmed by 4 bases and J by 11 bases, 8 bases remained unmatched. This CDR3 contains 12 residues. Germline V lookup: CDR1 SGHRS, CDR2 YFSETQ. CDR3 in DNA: TGCGCCAGCAGCCCGGGACAGTTGGTGCAGTACTTC. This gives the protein CASSPGQLVQYF.

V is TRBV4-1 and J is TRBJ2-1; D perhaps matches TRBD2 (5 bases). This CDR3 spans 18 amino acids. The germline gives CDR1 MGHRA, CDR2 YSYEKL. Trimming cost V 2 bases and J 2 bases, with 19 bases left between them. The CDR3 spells CASSQYSGEGSTYNEQFF. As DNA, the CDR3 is TGCGCCAGCAGCCAATATTCCGGCGAGGGTAGTACCTACAATGAGCAGTTCTTC.

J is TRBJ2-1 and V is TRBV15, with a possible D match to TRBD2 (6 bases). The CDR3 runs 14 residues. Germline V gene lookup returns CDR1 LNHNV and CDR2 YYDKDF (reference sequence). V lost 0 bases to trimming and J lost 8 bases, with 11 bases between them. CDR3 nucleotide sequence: TGTGCCACCAGCAGAGACCCCGGGGGAGATGAGCAGTTCTTC. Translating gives CATSRDPGGDEQFF.

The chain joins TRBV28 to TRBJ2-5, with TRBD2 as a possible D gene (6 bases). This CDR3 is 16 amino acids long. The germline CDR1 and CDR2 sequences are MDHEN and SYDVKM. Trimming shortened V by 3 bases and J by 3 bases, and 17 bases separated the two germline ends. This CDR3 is CASSFSYGGNKETQYF. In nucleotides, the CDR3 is TGTGCCAGCAGTTTTTCTTATGGGGGGAACAAAGAGACCCAGTACTTC. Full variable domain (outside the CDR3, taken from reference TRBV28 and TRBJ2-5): DVKVTQSSRYLVKRTGEKVFLECVQDMDHENMFWYRQDPGLGLRLIYFSYDVKMKEKGDIPEGYSVSREKKERFSLILESASTNQTSMYLCASSFSYGGNKETQYFGPGTRLLVL.

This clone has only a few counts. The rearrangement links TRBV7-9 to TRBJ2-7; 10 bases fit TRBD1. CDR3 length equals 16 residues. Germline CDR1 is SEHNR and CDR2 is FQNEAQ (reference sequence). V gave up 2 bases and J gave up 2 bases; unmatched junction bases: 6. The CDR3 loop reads CASSLHSGTGAYEQYF. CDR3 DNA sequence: TGTGCCAGCAGCTTACACTCCGGGACAGGGGCCTACGAGCAGTACTTC.

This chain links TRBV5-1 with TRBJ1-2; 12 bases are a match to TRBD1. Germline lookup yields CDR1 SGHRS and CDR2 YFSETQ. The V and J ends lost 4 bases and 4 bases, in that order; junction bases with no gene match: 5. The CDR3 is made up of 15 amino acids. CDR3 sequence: CASSPGQGASYGYTF. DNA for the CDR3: TGCGCCAGCAGCCCGGGACAGGGGGCGAGCTATGGCTACACCTTC.

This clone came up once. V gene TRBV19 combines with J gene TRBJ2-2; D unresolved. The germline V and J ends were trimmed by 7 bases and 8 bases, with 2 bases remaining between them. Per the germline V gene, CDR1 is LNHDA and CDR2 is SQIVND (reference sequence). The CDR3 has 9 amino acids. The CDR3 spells CASIGELFF. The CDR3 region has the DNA TGTGCCAGTATAGGGGAGCTGTTTTTT.

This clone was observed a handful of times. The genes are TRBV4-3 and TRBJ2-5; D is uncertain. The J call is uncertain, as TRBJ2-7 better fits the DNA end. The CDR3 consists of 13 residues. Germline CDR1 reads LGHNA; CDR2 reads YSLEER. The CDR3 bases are TGCGCCAGCAGCCAAGGCCATGTCCACGAGCAGTACTTC. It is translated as CASSQGHVHEQYF.

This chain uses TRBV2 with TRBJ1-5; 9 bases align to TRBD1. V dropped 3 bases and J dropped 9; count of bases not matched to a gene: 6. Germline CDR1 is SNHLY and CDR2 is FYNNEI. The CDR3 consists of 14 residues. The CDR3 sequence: CASSEETGGGPQHF. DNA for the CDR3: TGTGCCAGCAGTGAGGAGACAGGGGGTGGGCCCCAGCATTTT.

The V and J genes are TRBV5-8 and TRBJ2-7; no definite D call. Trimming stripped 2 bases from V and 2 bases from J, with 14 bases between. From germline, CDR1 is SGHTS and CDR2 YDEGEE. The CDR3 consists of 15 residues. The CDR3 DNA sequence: TGTGCCAGCAGCTTCGCAGCACAGATCACCTACGAGCAGTACTTC. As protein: CASSFAAQITYEQYF.

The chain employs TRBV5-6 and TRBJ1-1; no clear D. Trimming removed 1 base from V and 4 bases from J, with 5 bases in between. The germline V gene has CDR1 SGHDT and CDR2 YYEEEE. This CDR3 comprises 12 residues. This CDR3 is CASSLLSTEAFF. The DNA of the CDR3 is TGTGCCAGCAGCTTGTTGAGCACTGAAGCTTTCTTT.

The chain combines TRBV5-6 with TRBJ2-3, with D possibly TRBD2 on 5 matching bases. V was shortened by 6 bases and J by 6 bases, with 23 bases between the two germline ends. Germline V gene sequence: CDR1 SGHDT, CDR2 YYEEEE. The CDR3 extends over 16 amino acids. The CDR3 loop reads CASTDPVERQEDTQYF. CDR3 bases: TGTGCCAGCACCGACCCCGTGGAGCGGCAGGAGGATACGCAGTATTTT.

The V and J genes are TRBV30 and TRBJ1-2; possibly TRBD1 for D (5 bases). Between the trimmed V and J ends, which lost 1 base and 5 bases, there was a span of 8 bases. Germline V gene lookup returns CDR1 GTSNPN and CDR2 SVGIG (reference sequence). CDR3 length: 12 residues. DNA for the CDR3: TGTGCCTGGAGTGCGACAGAATATGGCTACACCTTC. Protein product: CAWSATEYGYTF.

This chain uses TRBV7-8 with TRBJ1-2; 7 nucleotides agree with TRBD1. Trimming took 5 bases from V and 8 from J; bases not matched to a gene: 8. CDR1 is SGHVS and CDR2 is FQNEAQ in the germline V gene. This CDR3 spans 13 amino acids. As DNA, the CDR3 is TGTGCCAGCAGCCAAGGACAGGCGGGAGGCTACACCTTC. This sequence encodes CASSQGQAGGYTF.

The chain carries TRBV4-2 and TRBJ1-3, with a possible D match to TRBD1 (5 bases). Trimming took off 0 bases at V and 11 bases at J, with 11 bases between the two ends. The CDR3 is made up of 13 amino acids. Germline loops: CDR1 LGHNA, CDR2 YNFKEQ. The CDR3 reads CASSQDQGFAIYF. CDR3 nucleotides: TGTGCCAGCAGCCAAGATCAGGGCTTTGCCATATATTTT.

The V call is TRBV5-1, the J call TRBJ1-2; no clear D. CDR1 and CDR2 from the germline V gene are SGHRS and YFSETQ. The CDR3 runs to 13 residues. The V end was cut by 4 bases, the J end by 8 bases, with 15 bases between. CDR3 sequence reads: CASSLVESSGYTF. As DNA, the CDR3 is TGCGCCAGCAGCCTCGTAGAGTCGTCGGGCTACACCTTC.

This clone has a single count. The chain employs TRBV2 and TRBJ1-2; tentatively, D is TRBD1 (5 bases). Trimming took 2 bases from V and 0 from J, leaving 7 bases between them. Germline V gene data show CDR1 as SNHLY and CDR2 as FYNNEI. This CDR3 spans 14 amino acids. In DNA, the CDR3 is TGTGCCAGCAGTGAAACAGGTGCTAACTATGGCTACACCTTC. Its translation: CASSETGANYGYTF.

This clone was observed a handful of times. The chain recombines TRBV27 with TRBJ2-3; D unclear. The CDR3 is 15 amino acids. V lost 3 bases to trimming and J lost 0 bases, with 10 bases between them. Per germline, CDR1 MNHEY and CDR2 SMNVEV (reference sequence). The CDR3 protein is CASSLSASSTDTQYF. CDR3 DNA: TGTGCCAGCAGTTTGAGCGCGAGTAGCACAGATACGCAGTATTTT.

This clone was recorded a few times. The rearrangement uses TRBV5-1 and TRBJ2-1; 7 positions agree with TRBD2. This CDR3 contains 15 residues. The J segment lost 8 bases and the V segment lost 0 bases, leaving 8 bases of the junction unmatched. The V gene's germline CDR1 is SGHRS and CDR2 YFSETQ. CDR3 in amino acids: CASSLVLALGDEQFF. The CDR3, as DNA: TGCGCCAGCAGCTTGGTACTAGCGCTAGGCGATGAGCAGTTCTTC.

CDR3 residues: CASSLLGGGGNQPQHF. The CDR3 bases are TGTGCCAGCAGTTTATTGGGCGGCGGAGGGAATCAGCCCCAGCATTTT. This sequence joins TRBV27 and TRBJ1-5; no clear D gene. V was cut by 1 base and J by 4 bases, with 14 bases left in between. Germline lookup yields CDR1 MNHEY and CDR2 SMNVEV (reference sequence). The CDR3 spans 16 residues.

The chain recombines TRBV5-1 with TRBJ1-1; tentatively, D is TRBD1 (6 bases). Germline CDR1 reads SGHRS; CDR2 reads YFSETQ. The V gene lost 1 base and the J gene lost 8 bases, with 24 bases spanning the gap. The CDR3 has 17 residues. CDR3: CASSLLGVKGVLSEAFF. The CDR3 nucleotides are TGCGCCAGCAGCTTGTTAGGGGTCAAGGGGGTTCTCTCGGAAGCTTTCTTT.

CDR3 sequence reads: CASTGTSGSLTLGSQYF. The CDR3 bases are TGTGCCAGCACCGGGACTAGCGGGAGTCTTACTTTGGGGTCGCAGTATTTT. V gene TRBV2 combines with J gene TRBJ2-3; 14 nucleotides match TRBD2. In germline, CDR1 is SNHLY, CDR2 FYNNEI. The CDR3 contains 17 residues. V gave up 7 bases and J gave up 10 bases; unmatched junction bases: 16.